A selection of T cell receptor beta chains follows, all from one sample in a study of blood T cell repertoires in COVID-19. The data were produced by immunoSEQ multiplex PCR, yet TCRdb's version contains in-frame clones alone and is incomplete. The data contain around 120,000 clones, 88% of them seen just once; the ten biggest clones take up 1.5% to 1.7%. Sequenced sample: peripheral blood. These receptor sequences come from a human donor in a cohort sampled during active COVID-19. The CDR3 runs from the conserved cysteine through the conserved F or W. D genes are given only for firm matches. A clone size is listed for some rows: how often the clone was seen (once, few, many), or a class if it is expanded.

>TRBV20-1|once|TRBD2|TRBJ2-7
TGCAGTGCTAGTCACCCGGGAGGGCACACCTACGAGCAGTACTTC
CSASHPGGHTYEQYF
>TRBV5-8|NA|NA|TRBJ2-7
TGTGCCAGCAGCACCCCCCGTGGGAGGGGGGATGCCTACGAGCAGTACTTC
CASSTPRGRGDAYEQYF
>TRBV27|once|NA|TRBJ1-2
TGTGCCAGCAGTTTATCGATGGCAGGTGAAGGCTACACCTTC
CASSLSMAGEGYTF
>TRBV4-1|NA|NA|TRBJ2-5
TGCGCCAGCAGCGGGGACTTATGGACCCAGTACTTC
CASSGDLWTQYF
>TRBV3-1/TRBV3-2|NA|TRBD2|TRBJ2-7
TGTGCCAGCAGCCAAGTAACTAGCGGGAGGGCCTCCTACGAGCAGTACTTC
CASSQVTSGRASYEQYF
>TRBV5-1|NA|TRBD1|TRBJ2-7
TGCGCCAGCAGCTTGGGACAGGGCGTACCCTACGAGCAGTACTTC
CASSLGQGVPYEQYF
>TRBV5-1|NA|NA|TRBJ2-1
TGCGCCAGCAGACCCTCAGGTTTCTACAATGAGCAGTTCTTC
CASRPSGFYNEQFF
>TRBV10-2|NA|NA|TRBJ2-7
TGCGCCAGCAGCCAACTGGGGCAGGGGTCCTCCTACGAGCAGTACTTC
CASSQLGQGSSYEQYF
>TRBV2|NA|NA|TRBJ1-2
TGTGCCAGCAGCGTAGAGAACTATGGCTACACCTTC
CASSVENYGYTF
>TRBV6-5|NA|TRBD2|TRBJ2-5
TGTGCCAGCAGAACTACGGGACTAGTTGCCGAGACCCAGTACTTC
CASRTTGLVAETQYF
>TRBV7-2|few|NA|TRBJ1-5
TGTGCCAGCAACCCTTGGGGCTCAAATCAGCCCCAGCATTTT
CASNPWGSNQPQHF
>TRBV28|NA|TRBD2|TRBJ2-2
TGTGCCAGCAGTTTGAAGCCAGGGACTAGCGGGGTCACCGGGGAGCTGTTTTTT
CASSLKPGTSGVTGELFF
>TRBV23-1|NA|TRBD2|TRBJ2-3
TGCGCCAGCAGCCTTCTAGCGGGGGGTCCCCGGGGCACAGATACGCAGTATTTT
CASSLLAGGPRGTDTQYF
>TRBV19|NA|TRBD2|TRBJ2-1
TGTGCCAGTAGTATCGGACTAGCGGGAGCTGAGCAGTTCTTC
CASSIGLAGAEQFF
>TRBV5-1|few|TRBD1|TRBJ2-7
TGCGCCAGCAGCTTGGTTGGGACAGGCTCCTACGAGCAGTACTTC
CASSLVGTGSYEQYF
>TRBV9|NA|NA|TRBJ2-3
TGTGCCAGCAGCCTGAGCGCTAGCACAGATACGCAGTATTTT
CASSLSASTDTQYF
>TRBV28|NA|TRBD1|TRBJ1-2
TGTGCCAGCAGTTTAAGTTTTGGCAGGGGGCAGGTTGGGTATGGCTACACCTTC
CASSLSFGRGQVGYGYTF
>TRBV11-1|NA|NA|TRBJ2-7
TGTGCCAGCAGCTTAGGCTACGGGAGCAACTACGAGCAGTACTTC
CASSLGYGSNYEQYF
>TRBV6-5|NA|TRBD2|TRBJ2-7
TGTGCCAGCAACACCGGGAGGGACTACGAGCAGTACTTC
CASNTGRDYEQYF
>TRBV18|NA|NA|TRBJ2-5
TGTGCCAGCTCACCGGGAGGTGTAGAGACCCAGTACTTC
CASSPGGVETQYF
>TRBV29-1|NA|NA|TRBJ2-3
TGCAGCGTTCCGGGGGATACGCAGTATTTT
CSVPGDTQYF
>TRBV24-1|NA|TRBD2|TRBJ2-1
TGTGCCACAATCCTAACGGGACTAGCGGGGGTTGGTGAGCAGTTCTTC
CATILTGLAGVGEQFF
>TRBV5-8|NA|NA|TRBJ2-7
TGTGCCAGCAGCTTGTCCAGGGCCTCTGAGCAGTACTTC
CASSLSRASEQYF
>TRBV4-1|NA|TRBD2|TRBJ2-1
TGCGCCAGCAGCCCCTGGACTAGCGGAGACTACAATGAGCAGTTCTTC
CASSPWTSGDYNEQFF
>TRBV2|NA|NA|TRBJ1-4
TGTGCCAGCACGACAGGCCCCTGGAATGAAAAACTGTTTTTT
CASTTGPWNEKLFF
>TRBV30|NA|NA|TRBJ1-5
TGTGCCTTTACAACCTCAGGGGTGAATCAGCCCCAGCATTTT
CAFTTSGVNQPQHF
>TRBV7-2|NA|TRBD1|TRBJ1-6
TGTGCCAGCACCGGGGACAGACGCTCCTATAATTCACCCCTCCACTTT
CASTGDRRSYNSPLHF
>TRBV3-1/TRBV3-2|NA|NA|TRBJ2-3
TGTGCCATCGGGATTGGCACAGATACGCAGTATTTT
CAIGIGTDTQYF
>TRBV5-1|NA|TRBD1|TRBJ1-6
TGCGCCAGCAGCTTGGGATCAGGGGGCGTCGGTTCACCCCTCCACTTT
CASSLGSGGVGSPLHF
>TRBV5-1|NA|NA|TRBJ2-5
TGCGCCAGCAGCGCTAAAGAGACCCAGTACTTC
CASSAKETQYF
>TRBV2|NA|NA|TRBJ2-5
TGTGCCGGCCAAGGGGGGGGCCAAGAGACCCAGTACTTC
CAGQGGGQETQYF
>TRBV18|NA|TRBD1|TRBJ1-2
TGTGCCAGCTCACAGGAACGGACAGGGTCTAGCTATGGCTACACCTTC
CASSQERTGSSYGYTF
>TRBV5-1|NA|TRBD1|TRBJ2-1
TGCGCCAGCAGCTATACCGGGACAGCAGGACACAATGAGCAGTTCTTC
CASSYTGTAGHNEQFF